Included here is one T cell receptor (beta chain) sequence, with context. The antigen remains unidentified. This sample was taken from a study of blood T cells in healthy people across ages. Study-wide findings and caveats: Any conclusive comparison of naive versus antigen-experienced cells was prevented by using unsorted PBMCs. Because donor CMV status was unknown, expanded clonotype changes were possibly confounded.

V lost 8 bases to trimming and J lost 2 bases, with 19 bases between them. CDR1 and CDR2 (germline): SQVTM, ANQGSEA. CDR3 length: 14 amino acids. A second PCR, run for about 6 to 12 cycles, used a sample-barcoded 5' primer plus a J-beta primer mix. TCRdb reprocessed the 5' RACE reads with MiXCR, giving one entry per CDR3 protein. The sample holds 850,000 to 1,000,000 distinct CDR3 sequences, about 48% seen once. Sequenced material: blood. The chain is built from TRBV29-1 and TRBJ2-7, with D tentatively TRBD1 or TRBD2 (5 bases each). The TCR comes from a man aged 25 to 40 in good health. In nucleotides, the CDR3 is TGCAGCTTCTCGAGTACGGGGCCCCCCTACGAGCAGTACTTC. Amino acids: CSFSSTGPPYEQYF.